Sequencing of this TCR beta chain was carried out in a study of blood T cell repertoires in COVID-19. Study at large: Acute and convalescent COVID-19 specimens originated in the United States, Italy and Spain.

The authors' processing: Estimates of nucleated cell counts were drawn from the amplification of reference gene primers. Some clones are missing from TCRdb's copy, which holds only in-frame ones; the method was immunoSEQ multiplex PCR. From that table come the V and J calls and clone size; the DNA was used to work out D and trimming. This table holds more than 75,000 clones, almost 85% found once. The CDR3 is made up of 15 amino acids. Looked up from germline, CDR1 is LGHNA and CDR2 is YNFKEQ. J lost 4 bases, V lost 6 bases, and 2 bases had no gene match. Material for sequencing was peripheral blood. This TCR came from a man in his sixties with acute or convalescent COVID-19. V gene TRBV4-2 combines with J gene TRBJ2-2, with 13 nucleotides matching TRBD2. The CDR3 nucleotides are TGTGCCAGCAGGGGACTAGCGGGGATCACCGGGGAGCTGTTTTTT. Translated, it gives CASRGLAGITGELFF.